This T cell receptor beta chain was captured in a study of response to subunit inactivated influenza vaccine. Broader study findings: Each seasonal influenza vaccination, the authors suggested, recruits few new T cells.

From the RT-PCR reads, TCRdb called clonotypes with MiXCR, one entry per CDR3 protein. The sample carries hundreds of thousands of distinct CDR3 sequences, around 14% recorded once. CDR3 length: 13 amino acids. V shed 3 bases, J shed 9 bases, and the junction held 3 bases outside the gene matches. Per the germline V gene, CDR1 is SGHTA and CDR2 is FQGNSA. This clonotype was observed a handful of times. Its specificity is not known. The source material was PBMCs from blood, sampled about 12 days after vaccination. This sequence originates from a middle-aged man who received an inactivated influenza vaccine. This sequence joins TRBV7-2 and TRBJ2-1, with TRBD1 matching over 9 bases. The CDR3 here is CASSFVDRGEQFF. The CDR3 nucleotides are TGTGCCAGCAGCTTCGTGGACAGGGGTGAGCAGTTCTTC.